This TCR beta chain stems from a study of T cells after posttransplantation cyclophosphamide. Study results and limitations: Later post-transplant blood repertoires were often dominated by donor CD8+ memory clones. TRB overlap between skin or GI tissue T cells and blood was limited.

The CDR3 is 14 residues long. Germline-derived CDR1 and CDR2 are MDHEN and SYDVKM. V was pared by 5 bases and J by 5 bases, with 15 bases between. Cells defined as naive were viable CD3+CD4+ or CD3+CD8+ and CCR7+CD45RA+CD45RO-CD95-CD27+CD28+. The related graft donor's blood sample was taken on the day of bone marrow donation. Worth noting for this clone: Its specificity is not known.

Repertoires were generated with immunoSEQ multiplex PCR, while TCRdb's copy carries only in-frame clones and drops some. The sample includes under 10,000 clones, roughly 98% of them seen just once. The V gene is TRBV28, the J gene TRBJ1-1; D is uncertain. The receptor was isolated from a woman aged 55-75 years in good health, CMV-negative, and a related stem cell transplant donor. Sequencing was carried out using naive CD4+ T cells sorted from PBMCs. In nucleotides, the CDR3 is TGTGCCAGCAGTCCTAACACACCCGGGACTGAAGCTTTCTTT. Protein sequence: CASSPNTPGTEAFF.